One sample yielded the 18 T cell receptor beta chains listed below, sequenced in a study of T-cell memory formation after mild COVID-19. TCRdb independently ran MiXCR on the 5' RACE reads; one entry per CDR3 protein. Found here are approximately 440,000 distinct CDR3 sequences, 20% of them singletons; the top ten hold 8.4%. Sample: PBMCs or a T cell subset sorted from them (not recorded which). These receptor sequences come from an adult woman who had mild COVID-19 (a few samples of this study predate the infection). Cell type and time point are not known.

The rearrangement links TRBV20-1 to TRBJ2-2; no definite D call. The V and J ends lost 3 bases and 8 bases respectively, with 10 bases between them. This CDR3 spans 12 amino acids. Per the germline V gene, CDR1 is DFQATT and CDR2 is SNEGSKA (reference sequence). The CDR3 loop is CSARPLGGELFF. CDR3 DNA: TGCAGTGCTAGGCCCCTCGGAGGGGAGCTGTTTTTT.

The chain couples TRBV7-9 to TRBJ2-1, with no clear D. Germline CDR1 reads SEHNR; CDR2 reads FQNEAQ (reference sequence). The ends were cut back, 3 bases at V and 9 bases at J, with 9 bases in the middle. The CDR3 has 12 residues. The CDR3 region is CASSFPAGEQFF. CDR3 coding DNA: TGTGCCAGCAGCTTTCCTGCCGGTGAGCAGTTCTTC. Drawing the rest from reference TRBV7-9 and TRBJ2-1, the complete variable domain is DTGVSQNPRHKITKRGQNVTFRCDPISEHNRLYWYRQTLGQGPEFLTYFQNEAQLEKSRLLSDRFSAERPKGSFSTLEIQRTEQGDSAMYLCASSFPAGEQFFGPGTRLTVL.

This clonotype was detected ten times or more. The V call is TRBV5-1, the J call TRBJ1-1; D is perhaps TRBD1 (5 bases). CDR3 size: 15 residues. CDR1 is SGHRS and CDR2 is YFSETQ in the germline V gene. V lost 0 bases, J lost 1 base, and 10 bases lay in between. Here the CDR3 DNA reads TGCGCCAGCAGCTTGGCTCCGGGGGGGAACACTGAAGCTTTCTTT. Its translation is CASSLAPGGNTEAFF.

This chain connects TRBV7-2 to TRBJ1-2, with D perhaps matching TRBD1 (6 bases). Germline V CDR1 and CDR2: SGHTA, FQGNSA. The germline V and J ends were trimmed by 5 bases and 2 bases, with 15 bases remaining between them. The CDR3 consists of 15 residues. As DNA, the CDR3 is TGTGCCAGCAGCCCAAAAGGTACAGGGAACTATGGCTACACCTTC. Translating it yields CASSPKGTGNYGYTF.

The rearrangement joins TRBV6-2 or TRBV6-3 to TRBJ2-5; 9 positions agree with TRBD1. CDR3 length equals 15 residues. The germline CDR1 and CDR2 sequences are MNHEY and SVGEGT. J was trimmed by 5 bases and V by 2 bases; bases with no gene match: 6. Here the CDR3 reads CASSYPSGTGETQYF. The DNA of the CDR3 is TGTGCCAGCAGTTACCCTTCCGGGACAGGGGAGACCCAGTACTTC.

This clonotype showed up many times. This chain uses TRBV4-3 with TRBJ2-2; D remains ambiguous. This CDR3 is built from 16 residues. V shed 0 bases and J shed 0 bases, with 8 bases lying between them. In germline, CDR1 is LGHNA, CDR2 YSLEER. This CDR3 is CASSQDPRANTGELFF. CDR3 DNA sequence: TGCGCCAGCAGCCAAGATCCGCGAGCGAACACCGGGGAGCTGTTTTTT.

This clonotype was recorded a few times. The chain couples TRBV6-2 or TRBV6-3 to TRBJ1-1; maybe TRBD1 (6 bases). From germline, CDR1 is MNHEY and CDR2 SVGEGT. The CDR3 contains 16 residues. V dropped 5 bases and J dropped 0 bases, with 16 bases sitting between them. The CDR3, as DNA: TGTGCCAGCAGTCACGAGGCGGGGGCCCTGAACACTGAAGCTTTCTTT. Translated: CASSHEAGALNTEAFF.

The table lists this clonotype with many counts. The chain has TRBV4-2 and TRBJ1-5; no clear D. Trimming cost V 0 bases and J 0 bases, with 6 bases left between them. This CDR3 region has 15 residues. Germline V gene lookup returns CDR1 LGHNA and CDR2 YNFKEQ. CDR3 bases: TGTGCCAGCAGCCAAGACGGCGGTAGCAATCAGCCCCAGCATTTT. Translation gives CASSQDGGSNQPQHF.

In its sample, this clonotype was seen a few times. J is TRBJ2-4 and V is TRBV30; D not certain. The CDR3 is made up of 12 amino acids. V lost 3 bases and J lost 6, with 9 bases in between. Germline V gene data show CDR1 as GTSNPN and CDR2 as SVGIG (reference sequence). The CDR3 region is CAWSKTSNIQYF. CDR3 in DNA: TGTGCCTGGAGCAAGACATCAAACATTCAGTACTTC.

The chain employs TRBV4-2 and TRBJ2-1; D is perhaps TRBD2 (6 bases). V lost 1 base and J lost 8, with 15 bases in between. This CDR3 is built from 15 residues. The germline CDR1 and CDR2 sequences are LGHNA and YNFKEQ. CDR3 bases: TGTGCCAGCAGCCAAGTAGGGACTCACGGGGATGAGCAGTTCTTC. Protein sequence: CASSQVGTHGDEQFF.

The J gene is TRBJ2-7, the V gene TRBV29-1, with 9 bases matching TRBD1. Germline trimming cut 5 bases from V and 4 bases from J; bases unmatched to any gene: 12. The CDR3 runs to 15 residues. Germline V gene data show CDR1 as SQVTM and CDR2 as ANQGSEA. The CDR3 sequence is CSVFVNTGGDYEQYF. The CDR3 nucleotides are TGCAGCGTTTTCGTTAATACAGGGGGCGATTACGAGCAGTACTTC.

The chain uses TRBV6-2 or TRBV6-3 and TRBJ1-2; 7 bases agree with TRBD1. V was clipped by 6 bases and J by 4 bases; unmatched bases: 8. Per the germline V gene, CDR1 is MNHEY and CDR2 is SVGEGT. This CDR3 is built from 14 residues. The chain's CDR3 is CASRDRDSGYGYTF. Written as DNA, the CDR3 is TGTGCCAGCAGGGACCGGGACAGCGGCTATGGCTACACCTTC.

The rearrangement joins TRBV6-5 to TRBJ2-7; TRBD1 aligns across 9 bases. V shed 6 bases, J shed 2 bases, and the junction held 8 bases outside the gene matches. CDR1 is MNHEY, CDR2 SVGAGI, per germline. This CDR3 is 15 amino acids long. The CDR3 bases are TGTGCCAGCAGCTTACAGGGGGCGCGGACCTACGAGCAGTACTTC. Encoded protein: CASSLQGARTYEQYF.

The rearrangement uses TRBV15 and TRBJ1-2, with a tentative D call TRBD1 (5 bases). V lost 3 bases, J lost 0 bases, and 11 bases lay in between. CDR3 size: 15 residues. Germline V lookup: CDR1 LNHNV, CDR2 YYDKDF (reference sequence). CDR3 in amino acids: CATSSDRYSNYGYTF. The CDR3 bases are TGTGCCACCAGCAGCGACAGATACTCTAACTATGGCTACACCTTC.

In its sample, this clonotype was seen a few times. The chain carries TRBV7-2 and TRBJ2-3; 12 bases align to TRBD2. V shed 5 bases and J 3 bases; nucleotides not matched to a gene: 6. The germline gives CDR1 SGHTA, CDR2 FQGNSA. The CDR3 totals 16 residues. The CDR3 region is CASSGTSGGFTDTQYF. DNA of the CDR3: TGTGCCAGCAGCGGTACTAGCGGGGGGTTTACAGATACGCAGTATTTT.

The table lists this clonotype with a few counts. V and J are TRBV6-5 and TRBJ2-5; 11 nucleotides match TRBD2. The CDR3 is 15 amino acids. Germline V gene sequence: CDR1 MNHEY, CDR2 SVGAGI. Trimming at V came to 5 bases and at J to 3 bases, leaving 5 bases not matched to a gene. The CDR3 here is CASSPLAGGEETQYF. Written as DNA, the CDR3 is TGTGCCAGCAGTCCCCTAGCGGGAGGTGAAGAGACCCAGTACTTC.

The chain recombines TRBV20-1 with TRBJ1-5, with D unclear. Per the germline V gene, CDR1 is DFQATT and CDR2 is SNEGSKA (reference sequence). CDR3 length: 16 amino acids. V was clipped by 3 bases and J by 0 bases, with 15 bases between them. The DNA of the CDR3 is TGCAGTGCTAGTCGTCGTCTCAAGCGTAGCAATCAGCCCCAGCATTTT. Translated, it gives CSASRRLKRSNQPQHF.

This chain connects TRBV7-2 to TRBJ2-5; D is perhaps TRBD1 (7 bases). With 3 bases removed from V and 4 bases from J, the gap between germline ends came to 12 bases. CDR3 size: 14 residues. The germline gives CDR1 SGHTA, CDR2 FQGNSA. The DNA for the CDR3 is TGTGCCAGCAGCTTTGCAGGGGGAGGAGAGACCCAGTACTTC. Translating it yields CASSFAGGGETQYF.